The rows below give T cell receptor beta chains drawn from one sample of a study of cytomegalovirus exposure and HLA in healthy donors. The table came from immunoSEQ multiplex PCR; TCRdb's copy has only in-frame clones and leaves some out. Here the sample spans about 54,000 clones, approximately 80% being singletons. The sequenced material came from PBMCs. These receptors originate from a female donor in good health and CMV-seronegative. The CDR3 runs from the conserved cysteine through the conserved F or W. A D gene is named only where the DNA matches it firmly. Some rows have no size entry. The others give once, few or many, or a class for an expanded clone.

J	D	V	size	length	DNA	CDR3
TRBJ2-3	TRBD2	TRBV27	NA	14	TGTGCCAGCAGTTTAGCGGGGGAGGCAGATACGCAGTATTTT	CASSLAGEADTQYF
TRBJ2-1	TRBD1	TRBV10-3	NA	14	TGTGCCATCAGTGAGTCGACAGGGAACAATGAGCAGTTCTTC	CAISESTGNNEQFF
TRBJ1-1	NA	TRBV19	NA	12	TGTGCCAGTTGGGGGGGGGTCACTGAAGCTTTCTTT	CASWGGVTEAFF
TRBJ1-6	TRBD1	TRBV6-5	NA	16	TGTGCCAGCAGTTACGGGAGGGGACAGGGGGCTTCACCCCTCCACTTT	CASSYGRGQGASPLHF
TRBJ1-2	TRBD1	TRBV27	NA	16	TGTGCCAGCAGGGTCGGACAGGGGATCGGTAACTATGGCTACACCTTC	CASRVGQGIGNYGYTF
TRBJ1-1	NA	TRBV15	NA	17	TGTGCCACCAGCAGAGATACCAGAGCAGGGCGTCGCACTGAAGCTTTCTTT	CATSRDTRAGRRTEAFF
TRBJ1-5	TRBD1	TRBV5-1	NA	14	TGCGCCAGCAGCTTCGGACAGGGAGGACAGCCCCAGCATTTT	CASSFGQGGQPQHF
TRBJ1-1	NA	TRBV7-9	NA	13	TGTGCCAGCAGCCTCCGGGGGGGGGCTGAAGCTTTCTTT	CASSLRGGAEAFF
TRBJ1-1	NA	TRBV4-1	once	15	TGCGCCAGCAGCTCCTCCGGGGCGGGGGGCACTGAAGCTTTCTTT	CASSSSGAGGTEAFF
TRBJ1-2	TRBD1	TRBV19	NA	16	TGTGCCAGTAGTACCCCCGGGACAGGGGTGAACTATGGCTACACCTTC	CASSTPGTGVNYGYTF
TRBJ1-2	TRBD1	TRBV14	few	15	TGTGCCAGCAGCCAAGAATTGACAGGGATCGGTGGCTACACCTTC	CASSQELTGIGGYTF
TRBJ2-1	TRBD1	TRBV11-2	NA	15	TGTGCCAGCAGCACAGCCCCGGACAGGGTCAATGAGCAGTTCTTC	CASSTAPDRVNEQFF
TRBJ1-5	NA	TRBV28	NA	18	TGTGCCAGCAGTTTCCCCCGCGACAGGAGGTTAAGCAATCAGCCCCAGCATTTT	CASSFPRDRRLSNQPQHF
TRBJ1-2	NA	TRBV2	once	16	TGTGCCAGCAGGGATCTGACAGGAAAATTATCCTATGGCTACACCTTC	CASRDLTGKLSYGYTF
TRBJ1-3	TRBD1	TRBV9	NA	17	TGTGCCAGCAGCTCACAGAGAGGGGGCGAAGCTGGAAACACCATATATTTT	CASSSQRGGEAGNTIYF
TRBJ1-6	TRBD1	TRBV27	NA	16	TGTGCCAGCAGTGCCCGGACAGGGGACTATAATTCACCCCTCCACTTT	CASSARTGDYNSPLHF
TRBJ1-4	NA	TRBV18	NA	14	TGTGCCAGCTCACCCCAGGGGCTTGGTGAAAAACTGTTTTTT	CASSPQGLGEKLFF
TRBJ2-2	NA	TRBV5-4	NA	15	TGTGCCAGCAGCTTTGCGGGACGGAACACCGGGGAGCTGTTTTTT	CASSFAGRNTGELFF
TRBJ1-2	NA	TRBV4-1	few	16	TGCGCCAGCAGCCAAGAAGATGGGTACAGGGAGCGTGGCTACACCTTC	CASSQEDGYRERGYTF
TRBJ2-1	NA	TRBV5-8	once	13	TGTGCCGGTAACTTTGAAACCTACAATGAGCAGTTCTTC	CAGNFETYNEQFF
TRBJ1-1	NA	TRBV29-1	once	12	TGCAGCGTTGATGGCGGCGACACTGAAGCTTTCTTT	CSVDGGDTEAFF
TRBJ1-4	NA	TRBV7-6	few	17	TGTGCCAGCAGCCCATCCGGGACATCCCGATTTAATGAAAAACTGTTTTTT	CASSPSGTSRFNEKLFF
TRBJ2-3	TRBD2	TRBV6-5	few	15	TGTGCCAGCAGGCTTGTGCGGGGGAATACAGATACGCAGTATTTT	CASRLVRGNTDTQYF
TRBJ2-1	TRBD1	TRBV5-1	NA	15	TGCGCCAGCAACCCGTCCACAGGGGGCTACAATGAGCAGTTCTTC	CASNPSTGGYNEQFF
TRBJ2-5	NA	TRBV5-5	NA	13	TGTGCCAGCAGCTTGGCCCCACAAGAGACCCAGTACTTC	CASSLAPQETQYF
TRBJ2-3	NA	TRBV9	few	14	TGTGCCAGCAGCAGGGCGGGGACCACAGATACGCAGTATTTT	CASSRAGTTDTQYF
TRBJ2-7	TRBD1	TRBV25-1	NA	15	TGTGCCAGCAGTGGATCCGGGACAGGGCCCTACGAGCAGTACTTC	CASSGSGTGPYEQYF
TRBJ1-5	NA	TRBV5-6	NA	15	TGTGCCAGCAGCCCCGGTGGGGCCGGCAATCAGCCCCAGCATTTT	CASSPGGAGNQPQHF
TRBJ1-2	NA	TRBV30	few	14	TGTGCCTGGAGTTACAAACGGGAGCGCTATGGCTACACCTTC	CAWSYKRERYGYTF
TRBJ2-3	NA	TRBV14	NA	16	TGTGCCAGCAGCCAACTTAGATGGGCAGGCTTAGATACGCAGTATTTT	CASSQLRWAGLDTQYF